The entry that follows covers one TCR beta chain sequence. Antigen specificity is unknown. The CDR3 spans 18 residues. V shed 0 bases and J 5 bases; nucleotides not matched to a gene: 11. Germline V gene sequence: CDR1 SGDLS, CDR2 YYNGEE. Each of the patients experienced relapse following autologous stem cell transplantation, and their brentuximab vedotin exposure differed. Produced via immunoSEQ multiplex PCR; TCRdb's table is partial and in-frame only. The sample includes 11,000 to 15,000 clones, around 83% of them seen just once. These data are taken from a study of PD-1 blockade in classical Hodgkin lymphoma. General study results and limits: Complete responders had baseline diversity similar to newly diagnosed patients. Whereas CD4+ TCR diversity had risen significantly by C4D1, CD8+ TCR diversity had not. Newly diagnosed patients were reported to exhibit reduced baseline TCR diversity relative to healthy donors.

This sequence was found in a human donor with classical Hodgkin lymphoma. The starting material was peripheral blood mononuclear cells (PBMCs), obtained before the second cycle of nivolumab. The rearrangement links TRBV9 to TRBJ2-5, with TRBD1 matching over 12 bases. CDR3 coding DNA: TGTGCCAGCAGCGTAGGACCCGCGGGGACAGGGGGCGGGGAGACCCAGTACTTC. This translates into CASSVGPAGTGGGETQYF.